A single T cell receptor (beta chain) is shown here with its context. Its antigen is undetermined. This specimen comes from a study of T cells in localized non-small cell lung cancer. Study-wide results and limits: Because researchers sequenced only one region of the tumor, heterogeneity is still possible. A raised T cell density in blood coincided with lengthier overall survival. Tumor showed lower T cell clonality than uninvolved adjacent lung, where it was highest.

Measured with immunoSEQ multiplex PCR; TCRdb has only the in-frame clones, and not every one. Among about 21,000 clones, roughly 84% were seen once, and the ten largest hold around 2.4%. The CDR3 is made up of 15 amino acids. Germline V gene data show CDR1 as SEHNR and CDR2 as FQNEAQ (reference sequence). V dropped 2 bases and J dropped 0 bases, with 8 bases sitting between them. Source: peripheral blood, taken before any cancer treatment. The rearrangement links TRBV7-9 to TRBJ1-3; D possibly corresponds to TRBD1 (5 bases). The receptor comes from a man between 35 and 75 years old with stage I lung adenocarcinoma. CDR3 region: CASSLQGISGNTIYF. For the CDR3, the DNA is TGTGCCAGCAGCTTACAGGGAATCTCTGGAAACACCATATATTTT.